This TCR beta chain appears in the sequencing data of a study of early T cells in non-severe SARS-CoV-2 infection. There are 12 residues in the CDR3. V shed 5 bases and J shed 10 bases, with 9 bases lying between them. TCRdb re-analysed the 5' RACE reads in MiXCR, keeping a single row per CDR3 protein. The sample records more than 50,000 distinct CDR3 sequences, approximately 13% being singletons. Study-wide results and caveats: Clonotype matching in VDJdb favored anti-spike CD8 responses and did not capture private and CD4 specificities.

This clonotype has only a few counts. Its antigen is unknown. The sequence came from an adult who was a healthcare worker with PCR-confirmed SARS-CoV-2 infection or an uninfected control (not recorded which). This chain links TRBV12-3 or TRBV12-4 with TRBJ1-6; D gene uncertain. The source was whole blood, collected at baseline. CDR3 sequence reads: CASSIGQSPLHF. The CDR3 DNA follows: TGTGCCAGCAGTATCGGGCAATCACCCCTCCACTTT.